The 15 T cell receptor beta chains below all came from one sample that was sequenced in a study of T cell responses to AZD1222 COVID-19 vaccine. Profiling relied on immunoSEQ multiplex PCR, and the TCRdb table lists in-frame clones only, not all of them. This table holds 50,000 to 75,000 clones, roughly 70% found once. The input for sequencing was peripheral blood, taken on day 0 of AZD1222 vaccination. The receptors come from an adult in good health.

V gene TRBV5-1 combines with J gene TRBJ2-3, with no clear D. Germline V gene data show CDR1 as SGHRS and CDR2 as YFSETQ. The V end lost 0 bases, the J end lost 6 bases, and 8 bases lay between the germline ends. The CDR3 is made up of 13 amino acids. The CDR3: CASSLAGEDTQYF. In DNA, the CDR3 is TGCGCCAGCAGCTTGGCGGGCGAGGATACGCAGTATTTT.

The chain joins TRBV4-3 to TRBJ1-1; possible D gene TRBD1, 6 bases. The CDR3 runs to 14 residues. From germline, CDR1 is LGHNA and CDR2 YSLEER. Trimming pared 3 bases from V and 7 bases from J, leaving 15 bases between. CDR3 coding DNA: TGCGCCAGCAGCCACGGTCAGGGGATAGATGAAGCTTTCTTT. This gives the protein CASSHGQGIDEAFF.

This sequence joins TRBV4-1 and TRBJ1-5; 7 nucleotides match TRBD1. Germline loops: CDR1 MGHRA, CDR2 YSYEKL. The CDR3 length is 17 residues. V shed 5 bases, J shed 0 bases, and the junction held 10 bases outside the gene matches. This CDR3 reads CASSFSPTGSSNQPQHF. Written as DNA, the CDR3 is TGCGCCAGCAGCTTCAGCCCGACAGGGTCTAGCAATCAGCCCCAGCATTTT.

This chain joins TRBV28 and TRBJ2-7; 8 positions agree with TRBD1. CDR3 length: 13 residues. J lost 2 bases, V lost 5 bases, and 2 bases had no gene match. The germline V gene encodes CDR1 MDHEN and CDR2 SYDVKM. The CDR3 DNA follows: TGTGCCAGCAGTGAACAGGGGGCCTACGAGCAGTACTTC. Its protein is CASSEQGAYEQYF.

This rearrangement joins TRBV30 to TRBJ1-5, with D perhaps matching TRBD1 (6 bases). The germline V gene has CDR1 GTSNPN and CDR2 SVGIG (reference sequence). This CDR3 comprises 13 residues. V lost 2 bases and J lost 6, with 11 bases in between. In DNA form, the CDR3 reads TGTGCCTGGAGTCCGGACAGAATTCAGCCCCAGCATTTT. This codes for CAWSPDRIQPQHF.

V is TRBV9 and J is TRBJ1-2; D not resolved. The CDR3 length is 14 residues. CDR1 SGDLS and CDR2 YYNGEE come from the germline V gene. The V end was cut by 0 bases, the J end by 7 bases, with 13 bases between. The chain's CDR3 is CASSVGLPASGYTF. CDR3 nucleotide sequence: TGTGCCAGCAGCGTAGGGTTGCCAGCTAGTGGCTACACCTTC.

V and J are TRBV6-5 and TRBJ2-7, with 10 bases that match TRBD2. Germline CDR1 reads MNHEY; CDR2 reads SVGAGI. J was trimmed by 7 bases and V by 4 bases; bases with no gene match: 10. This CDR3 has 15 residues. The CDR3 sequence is CASSLSGGARGEQYF. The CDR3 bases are TGTGCCAGCAGTTTAAGCGGGGGGGCCCGAGGTGAGCAGTACTTC.

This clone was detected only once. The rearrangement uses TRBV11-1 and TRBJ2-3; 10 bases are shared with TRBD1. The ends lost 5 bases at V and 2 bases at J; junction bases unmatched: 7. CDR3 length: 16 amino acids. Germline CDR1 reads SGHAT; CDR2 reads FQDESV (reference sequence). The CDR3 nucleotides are TGTGCCAGCAGCACCGGGACAGGGGCGTTCACAGATACGCAGTATTTT. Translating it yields CASSTGTGAFTDTQYF.

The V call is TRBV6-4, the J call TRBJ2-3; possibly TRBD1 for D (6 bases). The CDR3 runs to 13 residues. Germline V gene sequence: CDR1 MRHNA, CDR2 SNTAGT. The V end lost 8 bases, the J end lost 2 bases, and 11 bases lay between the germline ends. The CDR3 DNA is TGTGCCAGCGGCGAGGGACACACAGATACGCAGTATTTT. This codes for CASGEGHTDTQYF.

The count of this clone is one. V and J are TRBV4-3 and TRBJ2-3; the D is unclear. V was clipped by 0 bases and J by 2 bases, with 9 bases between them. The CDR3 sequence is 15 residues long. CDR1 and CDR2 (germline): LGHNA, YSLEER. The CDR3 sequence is CASSQDNLLTDTQYF. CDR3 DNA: TGCGCCAGCAGCCAAGATAACCTCCTCACAGATACGCAGTATTTT.

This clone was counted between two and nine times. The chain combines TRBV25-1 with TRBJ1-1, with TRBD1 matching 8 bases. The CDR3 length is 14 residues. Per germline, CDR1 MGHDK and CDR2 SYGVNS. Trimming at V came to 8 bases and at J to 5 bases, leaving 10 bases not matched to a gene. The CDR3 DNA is TGTGCCAGCCAGCGACAGGGGCGGACTACTGAAGCTTTCTTT. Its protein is CASQRQGRTTEAFF.

CDR3 residues: CASSYRGNEKLFF. The DNA for the CDR3 is TGTGCCAGCAGTTACCGGGGGAATGAAAAACTGTTTTTT. The chain carries TRBV12-3 or TRBV12-4 and TRBJ1-4; tentatively, D is TRBD1 (5 bases). This CDR3 spans 13 amino acids. V gave up 4 bases and J gave up 5 bases, with 8 bases separating them.

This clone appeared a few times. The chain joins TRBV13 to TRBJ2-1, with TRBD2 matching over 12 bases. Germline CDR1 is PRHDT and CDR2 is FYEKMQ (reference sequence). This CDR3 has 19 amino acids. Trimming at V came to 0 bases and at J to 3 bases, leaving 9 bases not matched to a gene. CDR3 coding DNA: TGTGCCAGCAGCTTAGGCCGCCTAGCGGGGGGGCGGGTCTACAATGAGCAGTTCTTC. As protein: CASSLGRLAGGRVYNEQFF.

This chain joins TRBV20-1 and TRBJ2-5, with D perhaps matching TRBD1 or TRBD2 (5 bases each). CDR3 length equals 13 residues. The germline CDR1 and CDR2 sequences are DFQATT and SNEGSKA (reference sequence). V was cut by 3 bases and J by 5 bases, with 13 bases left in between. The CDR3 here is CSASGGNGETQYF. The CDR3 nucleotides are TGCAGTGCTAGTGGGGGAAATGGGGAGACCCAGTACTTC.

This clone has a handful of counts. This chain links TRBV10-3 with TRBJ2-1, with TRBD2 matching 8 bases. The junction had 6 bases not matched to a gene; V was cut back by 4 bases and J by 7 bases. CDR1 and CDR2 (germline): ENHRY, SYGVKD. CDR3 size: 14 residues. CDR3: CAISAGGLINEQFF. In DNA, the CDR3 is TGTGCCATCAGTGCGGGGGGGCTTATAAATGAGCAGTTCTTC.